Listed below are T cell receptor beta chains from one sample, sequenced in a study of T cells in narcolepsy. Clones were sequenced by immunoSEQ multiplex PCR, and TCRdb holds only the in-frame ones, with some missing. This repertoire shows some 30,000 clones, around four fifths found once; its top ten account for around 3%. The source material was CD45RA- memory CD4+ T cells from PBMCs. These receptors all come from a human donor with narcolepsy. CDR3s include the opening cysteine and the closing phenylalanine or tryptophan. Fields, in order: D gene, J gene, clone size, V gene, CDR3 protein, CDR3 DNA. The D gene is left open where the match is weak. Clone size, where shown, is once, few, many, or a class for clones that have expanded.

d_call: NA
j_call: TRBJ1-2
clone_size: NA
v_call: TRBV30
cdr3_aa: CAWSGQARGGYTF
cdr3_nt: TGTGCCTGGAGTGGACAGGCGAGGGGAGGCTACACCTTC

d_call: TRBD1
j_call: TRBJ1-5
clone_size: few
v_call: TRBV10-3
cdr3_aa: CAISGTANQPQHF
cdr3_nt: TGTGCCATCTCAGGGACAGCTAATCAGCCCCAGCATTTT

d_call: NA
j_call: TRBJ1-1
clone_size: few
v_call: TRBV29-1
cdr3_aa: CSVEWSVNTEAFF
cdr3_nt: TGCAGCGTTGAATGGTCCGTGAACACTGAAGCTTTCTTT

d_call: TRBD1
j_call: TRBJ1-2
clone_size: NA
v_call: TRBV7-2
cdr3_aa: CASSLTGVEGYTF
cdr3_nt: TGTGCCAGCAGCTTAACAGGGGTAGAAGGCTACACCTTC

d_call: TRBD1
j_call: TRBJ2-7
clone_size: NA
v_call: TRBV5-6
cdr3_aa: CASSPRDRLSEQYF
cdr3_nt: TGTGCCAGCAGCCCGAGGGACAGGCTTTCCGAGCAGTACTTC

d_call: NA
j_call: TRBJ1-1
clone_size: NA
v_call: TRBV2
cdr3_aa: CASQGRDANTEAFF
cdr3_nt: TGTGCCAGTCAGGGGCGGGACGCGAACACTGAGGCTTTCTTT

d_call: NA
j_call: TRBJ1-2
clone_size: NA
v_call: TRBV5-1
cdr3_aa: CASSPRGQGYGYTF
cdr3_nt: TGCGCCAGCAGCCCACGCGGCCAGGGATACGGCTACACCTTC

d_call: TRBD1
j_call: TRBJ1-1
clone_size: NA
v_call: TRBV29-1
cdr3_aa: CSVELTGGFSEAFF
cdr3_nt: TGCAGCGTTGAGCTGACAGGGGGCTTTTCTGAAGCTTTCTTT

d_call: TRBD1
j_call: TRBJ1-2
clone_size: NA
v_call: TRBV15
cdr3_aa: CATSRRRTGHPPLGYTF
cdr3_nt: TGTGCCACCAGCAGACGTCGGACAGGGCATCCTCCCTTGGGCTACACCTTC

d_call: NA
j_call: TRBJ2-3
clone_size: NA
v_call: TRBV10-1
cdr3_aa: CARWTALPSTDTQYF
cdr3_nt: TGCGCCAGATGGACAGCCCTTCCTAGCACAGATACGCAGTATTTT

d_call: TRBD2
j_call: TRBJ2-3
clone_size: once
v_call: TRBV7-3
cdr3_aa: CASSVSGGVYTQYF
cdr3_nt: TGTGCCAGCAGCGTTAGCGGGGGGGTTTATACGCAGTATTTT

d_call: TRBD1
j_call: TRBJ1-2
clone_size: NA
v_call: TRBV6-1
cdr3_aa: CASTLTQDRAGYTF
cdr3_nt: TGTGCCAGCACCCTAACTCAAGACAGGGCTGGCTACACCTTC

d_call: TRBD1
j_call: TRBJ1-2
clone_size: NA
v_call: TRBV14
cdr3_aa: CASSPTWDRGDYGYTF
cdr3_nt: TGTGCCAGCAGCCCGACCTGGGACAGGGGGGACTATGGCTACACCTTC

d_call: TRBD1
j_call: TRBJ1-6
clone_size: NA
v_call: TRBV10-1
cdr3_aa: CASRSGTGSPLHF
cdr3_nt: TGCGCCAGCAGGTCCGGGACAGGGTCACCCCTCCACTTT

d_call: NA
j_call: TRBJ2-7
clone_size: NA
v_call: TRBV12-1
cdr3_aa: CASSFASTYEQYF
cdr3_nt: TGTGCCAGCAGCTTTGCGTCTACCTACGAGCAGTACTTC

d_call: TRBD1
j_call: TRBJ1-3
clone_size: NA
v_call: TRBV7-8
cdr3_aa: CASSTGGSGNTIYF
cdr3_nt: TGTGCCAGCAGCACAGGGGGCTCTGGAAACACCATATATTTT

d_call: NA
j_call: TRBJ2-5
clone_size: NA
v_call: TRBV5-6
cdr3_aa: CASSSRTRQGTQYF
cdr3_nt: TGTGCCAGCAGCTCGAGGACCCGTCAGGGGACCCAGTACTTC

d_call: NA
j_call: TRBJ1-5
clone_size: NA
v_call: TRBV6-1
cdr3_aa: CASTLRGVDQPQHF
cdr3_nt: TGTGCCAGCACCCTGAGAGGGGTGGATCAGCCCCAGCATTTT

d_call: NA
j_call: TRBJ2-3
clone_size: NA
v_call: TRBV9
cdr3_aa: CASSVGQGDTQYF
cdr3_nt: TGTGCCAGCAGCGTAGGGCAGGGAGATACGCAGTATTTT

d_call: NA
j_call: TRBJ2-2
clone_size: NA
v_call: TRBV27
cdr3_aa: CASREEGRMNTGELFF
cdr3_nt: TGTGCCAGCCGTGAAGAGGGGCGGATGAACACCGGGGAGCTGTTTTTT

d_call: TRBD2
j_call: TRBJ2-1
clone_size: NA
v_call: TRBV11-2
cdr3_aa: CASSLRRGAEQFF
cdr3_nt: TGTGCCAGCAGCTTAAGGCGGGGGGCCGAGCAGTTCTTC

d_call: NA
j_call: TRBJ2-2
clone_size: NA
v_call: TRBV7-3
cdr3_aa: CASSPPRGSTGELFF
cdr3_nt: TGTGCCAGCAGCCCCCCTCGGGGGAGCACCGGGGAGCTGTTTTTT

d_call: TRBD1
j_call: TRBJ1-6
clone_size: NA
v_call: TRBV5-6
cdr3_aa: CASSPRLGDRSSPLHF
cdr3_nt: TGTGCCAGCAGCCCTCGCTTAGGGGACAGGTCTTCACCCCTCCACTTT

d_call: NA
j_call: TRBJ1-1
clone_size: NA
v_call: TRBV10-3
cdr3_aa: CATEATGANTEAFF
cdr3_nt: TGTGCCACAGAGGCGACAGGTGCGAACACTGAAGCTTTCTTT

d_call: NA
j_call: TRBJ2-2
clone_size: NA
v_call: TRBV5-1
cdr3_aa: CASSLVLGAGELFF
cdr3_nt: TGCGCCAGCAGCTTGGTACTTGGGGCCGGGGAGCTGTTTTTT

d_call: NA
j_call: TRBJ1-6
clone_size: NA
v_call: TRBV5-4
cdr3_aa: CASSLKVTENSPLHF
cdr3_nt: TGTGCCAGCAGCTTGAAGGTGACAGAGAATTCACCCCTCCACTTT

d_call: NA
j_call: TRBJ2-1
clone_size: NA
v_call: TRBV4-3
cdr3_aa: CASSQEWTREQFF
cdr3_nt: TGCGCCAGCAGCCAAGAATGGACAAGAGAGCAGTTCTTC

d_call: NA
j_call: TRBJ1-4
clone_size: NA
v_call: TRBV18
cdr3_aa: CASSRQADEKLFF
cdr3_nt: TGTGCCAGCTCACGGCAGGCGGATGAAAAACTGTTTTTT

d_call: TRBD1
j_call: TRBJ1-6
clone_size: NA
v_call: TRBV7-8
cdr3_aa: CASNLGTGRNSPLHF
cdr3_nt: TGTGCCAGCAACTTGGGGACAGGGCGTAATTCACCCCTCCACTTT

d_call: TRBD1
j_call: TRBJ1-5
clone_size: NA
v_call: TRBV30
cdr3_aa: CAWNRGQGDQPQHF
cdr3_nt: TGTGCCTGGAATCGGGGGCAGGGGGATCAGCCCCAGCATTTT

d_call: NA
j_call: TRBJ1-5
clone_size: NA
v_call: TRBV6-5
cdr3_aa: CASSSIRGWPQHF
cdr3_nt: TGTGCCAGCAGTTCCATTAGAGGGTGGCCCCAGCATTTT

d_call: NA
j_call: TRBJ2-5
clone_size: NA
v_call: TRBV10-3
cdr3_aa: CAISKGAGETQYF
cdr3_nt: TGTGCCATCAGTAAGGGGGCGGGGGAGACCCAGTACTTC

d_call: NA
j_call: TRBJ2-6
clone_size: NA
v_call: TRBV5-1
cdr3_aa: CASKAAGANVLTF
cdr3_nt: TGCGCCAGCAAGGCAGCTGGGGCCAACGTCCTGACTTTC

d_call: NA
j_call: TRBJ1-5
clone_size: NA
v_call: TRBV10-1
cdr3_aa: CASGDHSNQPQHF
cdr3_nt: TGCGCCAGCGGAGATCATAGCAATCAGCCCCAGCATTTT

d_call: TRBD1
j_call: TRBJ1-2
clone_size: NA
v_call: TRBV6-1
cdr3_aa: CASRPGQHNYGYTF
cdr3_nt: TGTGCCAGCAGACCGGGACAGCATAACTATGGCTACACCTTC

d_call: TRBD1
j_call: TRBJ1-2
clone_size: NA
v_call: TRBV7-9
cdr3_aa: CASSLADRGLGYTF
cdr3_nt: TGTGCCAGCAGCTTAGCAGACAGGGGGCTTGGCTACACCTTC

d_call: NA
j_call: TRBJ1-3
clone_size: few
v_call: TRBV5-1
cdr3_aa: CASSFGGASSGNTIYF
cdr3_nt: TGCGCCAGCAGCTTCGGGGGGGCGAGCTCTGGAAACACCATATATTTT

d_call: NA
j_call: TRBJ1-5
clone_size: NA
v_call: TRBV11-2
cdr3_aa: CASSLEPGAPQHF
cdr3_nt: TGTGCCAGCAGCTTAGAACCAGGGGCGCCCCAGCATTTT

d_call: NA
j_call: TRBJ2-1
clone_size: once
v_call: TRBV4-2
cdr3_aa: CASSLAGAINEQFF
cdr3_nt: TGTGCCAGCAGCTTGGCCGGCGCAATCAATGAGCAGTTCTTC

d_call: TRBD1
j_call: TRBJ1-2
clone_size: few
v_call: TRBV7-2
cdr3_aa: CASSIRGQAAYGYTF
cdr3_nt: TGTGCCAGCAGCATCAGAGGACAGGCGGCCTATGGCTACACCTTC

d_call: TRBD2
j_call: TRBJ2-5
clone_size: NA
v_call: TRBV5-1
cdr3_aa: CASSPGGNSQETQYF
cdr3_nt: TGCGCCAGCAGCCCCGGGGGGAATTCCCAAGAGACCCAGTACTTC

d_call: NA
j_call: TRBJ2-7
clone_size: NA
v_call: TRBV21-1
cdr3_aa: CASSNDIGDRTHSYEQYF
cdr3_nt: TGTGCCAGCAGCAACGATATTGGGGACAGGACCCACTCCTACGAGCAGTACTTC

d_call: NA
j_call: TRBJ1-2
clone_size: once
v_call: TRBV25-1
cdr3_aa: CASSENGQRSYTF
cdr3_nt: TGTGCCAGCAGTGAAAATGGACAGAGAAGTTACACCTTC

d_call: NA
j_call: TRBJ2-3
clone_size: NA
v_call: TRBV2
cdr3_aa: CASSGYTDTQYF
cdr3_nt: TGTGCCAGCAGTGGATACACAGATACGCAGTATTTT

d_call: NA
j_call: TRBJ1-4
clone_size: NA
v_call: TRBV25-1
cdr3_aa: CASSEGGAYEKLFF
cdr3_nt: TGTGCCAGCAGTGAGGGGGGCGCCTATGAAAAACTGTTTTTT

d_call: NA
j_call: TRBJ1-1
clone_size: NA
v_call: TRBV27
cdr3_aa: CASSLLGGLDTEAFF
cdr3_nt: TGTGCCAGCAGTTTACTCGGGGGGCTGGACACTGAAGCTTTCTTT

d_call: NA
j_call: TRBJ2-5
clone_size: NA
v_call: TRBV7-3
cdr3_aa: CASSLNGLPAVTQYF
cdr3_nt: TGTGCCAGCAGCTTAAATGGACTTCCGGCGGTGACCCAGTACTTC

d_call: NA
j_call: TRBJ2-2
clone_size: NA
v_call: TRBV5-1
cdr3_aa: CASSLDGQNTGELFF
cdr3_nt: TGCGCCAGCAGCTTGGATGGACAGAACACCGGGGAGCTGTTTTTT

d_call: TRBD1
j_call: TRBJ1-1
clone_size: NA
v_call: TRBV5-1
cdr3_aa: CASSMGQGNPEAFF
cdr3_nt: TGCGCCAGCAGCATGGGACAGGGTAACCCTGAAGCTTTCTTT

d_call: NA
j_call: TRBJ1-2
clone_size: NA
v_call: TRBV7-9
cdr3_aa: CASSLAQAGFGGYTF
cdr3_nt: TGTGCCAGCAGCTTAGCGCAGGCGGGCTTCGGTGGCTACACCTTC

d_call: NA
j_call: TRBJ2-5
clone_size: NA
v_call: TRBV11-3
cdr3_aa: CASRPREETQYF
cdr3_nt: TGTGCCAGCAGACCCAGGGAAGAGACCCAGTACTTC

d_call: NA
j_call: TRBJ1-6
clone_size: NA
v_call: TRBV6-5
cdr3_aa: CASSIRGSPLHF
cdr3_nt: TGTGCCAGCAGTATCAGGGGCTCACCCCTCCACTTT

d_call: NA
j_call: TRBJ1-2
clone_size: NA
v_call: TRBV30
cdr3_aa: CAWSVRVGGDGYGYTF
cdr3_nt: TGTGCCTGGAGTGTTAGGGTCGGAGGGGACGGGTATGGCTACACCTTC

d_call: TRBD1
j_call: TRBJ1-1
clone_size: few
v_call: TRBV5-1
cdr3_aa: CASSRQGGTEAFF
cdr3_nt: TGCGCCAGCAGCCGACAGGGGGGGACTGAAGCTTTCTTT

d_call: NA
j_call: TRBJ1-3
clone_size: NA
v_call: TRBV7-9
cdr3_aa: CASSITGPPRGNTIYF
cdr3_nt: TGTGCCAGCAGCATCACGGGACCTCCGCGCGGAAACACCATATATTTT